This is a list of T cell receptor beta chains from one sample in a study of molecular identifiers for immune sequencing clone quantification. TCRdb redid the calling of the PCR reads with MiXCR, one entry per CDR3 protein. The sample records about 640,000 distinct CDR3 sequences, nearly 20% being singletons. The sample comprised naive CD8+ T cells from blood, with Jurkat cell RNA spiked in. Source of these receptors: a human donor in good health. Some libraries in this study had Jurkat cell RNA spiked in. Each CDR3 is given with its conserved first and last residue. D genes are given only for firm matches. Not every row has a clone size; where given, it reads once, few, many or a size class.

TRBV11-2	few	TRBJ1-6	-	CASSFGHSYGRDNSPLHF	TGTGCCAGCAGCTTCGGTCATTCGTACGGCAGGGATAATTCACCCCTCCACTTT
TRBV2	many	TRBJ2-7	-	CASRSERRPAYEQYF	TGTGCCAGCAGGAGTGAACGGCGGCCAGCCTACGAGCAGTACTTC
TRBV7-9	many	TRBJ2-3	-	CASSLEASDTQYF	TGTGCCAGCAGCTTAGAGGCCTCAGATACGCAGTATTTT
TRBV20-1	few	TRBJ2-7	-	CSADTSSSYEQYF	TGCAGTGCTGACACTAGTTCCTCCTACGAGCAGTACTTC
TRBV6-6	many	TRBJ1-1	TRBD1	CASSYLTGGTEAFF	TGTGCCAGCAGTTATTTGACAGGGGGCACCGAAGCTTTCTTT
TRBV27	-	TRBJ2-1	TRBD2	CASSWDVAGAVRTEQFF	TGTGCCAGCAGTTGGGATGTAGCGGGAGCGGTTAGGACGGAGCAGTTCTTC
TRBV15	many	TRBJ1-5	TRBD1	CATSRGQGRSQPQHF	TGTGCCACCAGCAGAGGACAGGGGAGAAGTCAGCCCCAGCATTTT
TRBV20-1	few	TRBJ2-7	-	CSARDRPSYEQYF	TGCAGTGCTAGAGATCGGCCTAGCTACGAGCAGTACTTC
TRBV30	many	TRBJ1-1	-	CAWSVVRGTEAFF	TGTGCCTGGAGTGTGGTCCGGGGCACTGAAGCTTTCTTT
TRBV29-1	many	TRBJ1-2	-	CSVDGQATGYTF	TGCAGCGTTGACGGTCAGGCGACTGGCTACACCTTC
TRBV6-5	many	TRBJ2-2	-	CASSIRQNTGELFF	TGTGCCAGCAGTATTAGACAGAACACCGGGGAGCTGTTTTTT
TRBV20-1	many	TRBJ1-6	-	CSAREAGDNSPLHF	TGCAGTGCTAGAGAGGCAGGGGATAATTCACCCCTCCACTTT
TRBV19	many	TRBJ2-3	-	CASSIDFAIIPGDTQYF	TGTGCCAGTAGTATAGATTTCGCGATTATTCCCGGCGATACGCAGTATTTT
TRBV7-2	few	TRBJ2-5	TRBD2	CASSTPTRGGETQYF	TGTGCCAGCAGCACCCCGACACGGGGGGGGGAGACCCAGTACTTC
TRBV6-5	many	TRBJ2-7	-	CASSSKSYEQYF	TGTGCCAGCAGTTCGAAGTCCTACGAGCAGTACTTC
TRBV7-2	many	TRBJ2-3	-	CASSLANPITTDTQYF	TGTGCCAGCAGCTTAGCAAACCCGATCACCACAGATACGCAGTATTTT
TRBV20-1	many	TRBJ1-5	TRBD1	CSARDLRTGSYQPQHF	TGCAGTGCTAGAGATCTTAGGACAGGGTCCTATCAGCCCCAGCATTTT
TRBV7-2	many	TRBJ2-3	-	CASSFYLSTDTQYF	TGTGCCAGCAGCTTCTATCTAAGCACAGATACGCAGTATTTT
TRBV4-3	many	TRBJ1-5	-	CASSQESGGPRQPQHF	TGCGCCAGCAGCCAAGAAAGCGGGGGTCCGCGTCAGCCCCAGCATTTT
TRBV20-1	many	TRBJ2-1	-	CSAPGLNNEQFF	TGCAGTGCCCCGGGCCTGAACAATGAGCAGTTCTTC
TRBV7-6	many	TRBJ2-1	TRBD1	CASSSRTGPSYNEQFF	TGTGCCAGCAGCTCGAGGACAGGGCCCTCCTACAATGAGCAGTTCTTC
TRBV3-1	many	TRBJ1-1	-	CASSQDDGADTEAFF	TGTGCCAGCAGCCAAGATGACGGGGCGGACACTGAAGCTTTCTTT
TRBV14	many	TRBJ2-1	-	CASSQGVYNEQFF	TGTGCCAGCAGCCAAGGTGTGTACAATGAGCAGTTCTTC
TRBV6-5	many	TRBJ2-1	-	CASSYGRDNEQFF	TGTGCCAGCAGTTACGGGAGAGACAATGAGCAGTTCTTC
TRBV28	many	TRBJ2-7	-	CASSTFSAYEQYF	TGTGCCAGCAGTACGTTCTCAGCTTACGAGCAGTACTTC
TRBV30	-	TRBJ1-2	TRBD1	CAGDRVYGYTF	TGTGCCGGGGACAGGGTGTATGGCTACACCTTC
TRBV28	few	TRBJ2-1	-	CASSFPRAERGSYNEQFF	TGTGCCAGCAGTTTCCCCCGAGCTGAGAGGGGCTCCTACAATGAGCAGTTCTTC
TRBV4-3	many	TRBJ2-1	TRBD2	CASSQDRTSEQFF	TGCGCCAGCAGCCAAGATCGGACTAGCGAGCAGTTCTTC
TRBV6-1	many	TRBJ1-1	-	CASSEKSLLNTEAFF	TGTGCCAGCAGTGAAAAATCTCTATTGAACACTGAAGCTTTCTTT
TRBV18	many	TRBJ2-3	-	CASSPGTLTDTQYF	TGTGCCAGCTCACCAGGGACGCTGACAGATACGCAGTATTTT
TRBV12-3/TRBV12-4	many	TRBJ2-7	-	CASSLETVEQYF	TGTGCCAGCAGTTTAGAGACAGTAGAGCAGTACTTC
TRBV4-1	many	TRBJ1-1	-	CASTQDSQVNTEAFF	TGCGCCAGCACCCAAGACAGTCAAGTGAACACTGAAGCTTTCTTT
TRBV6-5	-	TRBJ1-1	TRBD1	CASRPGTGNAEALF	TGTGCCAGCAGGCCTGGGACAGGGAACGCTGAAGCTCTCTTT
TRBV28	-	TRBJ1-5	TRBD1	CASSSGQGVSNQPQHF	TGTGCCAGCAGTTCGGGACAGGGGGTCAGCAATCAGCCCCAGCATTTT
TRBV12-3/TRBV12-4	few	TRBJ2-2	TRBD1	CASSPGTETGELFF	TGCGCCAGCAGTCCCGGGACAGAGACCGGGGAGCTGTTTTTT